The sequence of this TCR beta chain was determined in a study of blood T cells in healthy people across ages. The use of a sample-barcoded 5' primer and a J-beta primer mix characterized a second PCR of about 7 to 12 cycles. TCRdb analysed the 5' RACE reads with MiXCR anew, one entry per CDR3 protein. Of 910,000 or so distinct CDR3 sequences in the sample, roughly 47% were seen once. The germline CDR1 and CDR2 sequences are SEHNR and FQNEAQ (reference sequence). The V gene lost 8 bases and the J gene lost 7 bases, with 18 bases spanning the gap. The CDR3 extends over 14 amino acids. Sequenced input: blood. The V and J genes are TRBV7-9 and TRBJ2-1; no firm D call. The sequence was collected from a woman aged 55-70 years in good health. Here the CDR3 reads CASFGGSAGNEQFF. The CDR3, as DNA: TGTGCCAGCTTTGGCGGATCAGCCGGGAATGAGCAGTTCTTC.